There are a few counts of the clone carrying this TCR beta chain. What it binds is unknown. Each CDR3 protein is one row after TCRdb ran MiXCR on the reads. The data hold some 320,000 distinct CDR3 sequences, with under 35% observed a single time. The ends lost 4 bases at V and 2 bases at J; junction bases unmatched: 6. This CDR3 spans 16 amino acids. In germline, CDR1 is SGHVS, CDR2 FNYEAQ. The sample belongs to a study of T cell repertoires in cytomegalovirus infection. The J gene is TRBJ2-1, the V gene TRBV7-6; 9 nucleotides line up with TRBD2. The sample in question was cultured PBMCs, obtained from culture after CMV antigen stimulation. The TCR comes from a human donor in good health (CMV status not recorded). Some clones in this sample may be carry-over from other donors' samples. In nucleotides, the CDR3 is TGTGCCAGCAGCTCCTTAAGCGGGAGGCCCTACAATGAGCAGTTCTTC. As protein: CASSSLSGRPYNEQFF.